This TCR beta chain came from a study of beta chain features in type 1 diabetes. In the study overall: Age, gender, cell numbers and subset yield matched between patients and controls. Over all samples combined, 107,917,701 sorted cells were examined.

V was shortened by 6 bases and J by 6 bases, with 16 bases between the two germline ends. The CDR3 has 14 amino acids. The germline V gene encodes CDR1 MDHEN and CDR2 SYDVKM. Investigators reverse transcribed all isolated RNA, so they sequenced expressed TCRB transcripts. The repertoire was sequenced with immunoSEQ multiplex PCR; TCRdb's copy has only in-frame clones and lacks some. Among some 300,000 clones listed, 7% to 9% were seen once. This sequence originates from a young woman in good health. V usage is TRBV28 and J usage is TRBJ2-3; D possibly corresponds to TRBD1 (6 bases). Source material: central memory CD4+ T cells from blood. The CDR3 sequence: CASRSPGAYDTQYF. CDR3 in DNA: TGTGCCAGCAGGAGCCCAGGGGCCTATGATACGCAGTATTTT.